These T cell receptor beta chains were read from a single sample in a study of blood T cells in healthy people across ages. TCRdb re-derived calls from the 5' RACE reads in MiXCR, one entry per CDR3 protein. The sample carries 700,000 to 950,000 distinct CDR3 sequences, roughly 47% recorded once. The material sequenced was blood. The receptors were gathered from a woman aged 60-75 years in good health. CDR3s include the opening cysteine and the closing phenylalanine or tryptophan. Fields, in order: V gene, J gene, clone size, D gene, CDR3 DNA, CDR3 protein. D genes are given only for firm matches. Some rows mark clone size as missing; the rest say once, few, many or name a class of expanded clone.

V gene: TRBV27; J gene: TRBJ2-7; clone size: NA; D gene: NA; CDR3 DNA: TGTGCCAGCAGTTTCCTCGAGGGCCACGAGCAGTACTTC; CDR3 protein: CASSFLEGHEQYF
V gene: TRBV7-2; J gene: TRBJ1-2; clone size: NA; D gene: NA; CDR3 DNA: TGTGCCAGCAGCTTAGAACTTGCGCTTAACTATGGCCACACCTTC; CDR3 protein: CASSLELALNYGHTF
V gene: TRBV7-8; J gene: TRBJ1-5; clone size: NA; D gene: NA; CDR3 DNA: TGTGCCAGCAGCCCAATGGGGAATAGCAATCAGCCCCAGCATTTT; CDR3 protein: CASSPMGNSNQPQHF
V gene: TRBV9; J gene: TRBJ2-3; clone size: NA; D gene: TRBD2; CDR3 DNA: TGTGCCAGCAGCTCCTTCAAGCGGGGGGGCGCAGATACGCAGTATTTT; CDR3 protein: CASSSFKRGGADTQYF
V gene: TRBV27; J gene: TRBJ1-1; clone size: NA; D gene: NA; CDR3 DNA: TGTGCCAGCATAAGTTACAGGGAGGGTGGCACTGAAGCTTTCTTT; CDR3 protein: CASISYREGGTEAFF
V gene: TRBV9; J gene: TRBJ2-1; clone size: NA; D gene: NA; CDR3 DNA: TGTGCCAGCAGTACTAACTACAATGAGCAGTTCTTC; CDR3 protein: CASSTNYNEQFF
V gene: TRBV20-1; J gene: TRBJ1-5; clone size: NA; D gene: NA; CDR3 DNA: TGCAGTGCTAGGATAGGGCAGAGCAATCAGCCCCAGCATTTT; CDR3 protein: CSARIGQSNQPQHF
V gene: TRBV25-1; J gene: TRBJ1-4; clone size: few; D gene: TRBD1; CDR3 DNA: TGTGCCAGCAGTGGGACACAGGGGGCGCGAGAAAAACTGTTTTTT; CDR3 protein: CASSGTQGAREKLFF
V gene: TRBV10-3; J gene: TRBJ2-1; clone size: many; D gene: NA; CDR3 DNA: TGTGCCATCAGTAGAGGGGGCAGTCCGACTAGCTCCTACAATGAGCAGTTCTTC; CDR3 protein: CAISRGGSPTSSYNEQFF
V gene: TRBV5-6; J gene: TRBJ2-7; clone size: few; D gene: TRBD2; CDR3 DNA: TGTGCCAGCAGATTGGCACTAGCGGGAGGGCCTCTGGACGAGCAGTACTTC; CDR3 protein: CASRLALAGGPLDEQYF
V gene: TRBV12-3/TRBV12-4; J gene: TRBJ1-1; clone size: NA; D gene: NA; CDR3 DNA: TGTGCCAGCAGTTACCCCCGACAGCAGAACACTGAAGCTTTCTTT; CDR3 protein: CASSYPRQQNTEAFF
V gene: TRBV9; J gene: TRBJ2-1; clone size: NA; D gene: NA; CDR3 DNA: TGTGCCAGCAGCCCTAATCCGGACTCAGCAACTGAGCAGTTCTTC; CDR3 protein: CASSPNPDSATEQFF
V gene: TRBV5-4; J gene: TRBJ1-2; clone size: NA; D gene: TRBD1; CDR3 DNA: TGTGCCAGCAGCTCCCGGGACAGGGGAAGGTTGTGGGGTGGCTACACCTTC; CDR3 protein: CASSSRDRGRLWGGYTF
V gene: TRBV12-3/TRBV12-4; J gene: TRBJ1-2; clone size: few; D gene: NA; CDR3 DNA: TGTGCCAGCAGTGCCGGCTCGAAGTACTATGGCTACACCTTC; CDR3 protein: CASSAGSKYYGYTF
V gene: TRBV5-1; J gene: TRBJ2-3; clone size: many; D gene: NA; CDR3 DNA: TGCGCCAGCAGACCGGGACACGTCACAGATACGCAGTATTTT; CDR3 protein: CASRPGHVTDTQYF
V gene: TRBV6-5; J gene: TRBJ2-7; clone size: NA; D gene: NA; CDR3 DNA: TGTGCCACCAACCCATCAGGGCAGCCCAGCGAGCAGTACTTC; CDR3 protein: CATNPSGQPSEQYF
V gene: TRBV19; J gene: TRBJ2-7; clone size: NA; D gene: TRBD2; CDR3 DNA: TGTGCCAGTAGTATAGGTGCGGGGGGCCCTAGGGATGAGCAGTACTTC; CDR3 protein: CASSIGAGGPRDEQYF
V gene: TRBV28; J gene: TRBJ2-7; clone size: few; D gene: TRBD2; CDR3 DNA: TGTGCCAGCCGGACTAGCGGTGGGTACGAGCAGTACTTC; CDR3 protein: CASRTSGGYEQYF
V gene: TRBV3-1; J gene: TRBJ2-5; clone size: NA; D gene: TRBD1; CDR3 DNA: TGTGCCAGCAGCCAAGATCCGACAGGGGGCTTGCAGTACTTC; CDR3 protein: CASSQDPTGGLQYF
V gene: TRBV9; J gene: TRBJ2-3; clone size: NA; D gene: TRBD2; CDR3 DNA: TGTGCCAGCAGCCCGGGACTAGTTTTTGATACGCAGTATTTT; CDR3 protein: CASSPGLVFDTQYF
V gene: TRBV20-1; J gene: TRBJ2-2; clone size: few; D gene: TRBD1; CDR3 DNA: TGCAGTGCAAACTTCCCGGGACAGTTCACCGGGGAGCTGTTTTTT; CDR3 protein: CSANFPGQFTGELFF
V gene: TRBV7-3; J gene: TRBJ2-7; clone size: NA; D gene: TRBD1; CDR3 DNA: TGTGCCAGCAGCTTAACTACACAGGGGGGCGAGCAGTACTTC; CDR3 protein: CASSLTTQGGEQYF
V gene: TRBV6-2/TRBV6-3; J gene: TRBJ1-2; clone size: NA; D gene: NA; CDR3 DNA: TGTGCCAGCAGTTACTCGGGGCAGATCTATGGCTACACCTTC; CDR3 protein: CASSYSGQIYGYTF
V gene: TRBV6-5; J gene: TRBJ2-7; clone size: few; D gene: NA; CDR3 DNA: TGTGCCAGTTCTACTGAATGGCAGGTTCACGGCGAGCAGTACTTC; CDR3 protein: CASSTEWQVHGEQYF
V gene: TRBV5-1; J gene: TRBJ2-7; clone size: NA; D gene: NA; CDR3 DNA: TGCGCCAGCAGCCCCCGAGGGACTGCCCTTCTGGACGAGCGGTACTTC; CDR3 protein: CASSPRGTALLDERYF
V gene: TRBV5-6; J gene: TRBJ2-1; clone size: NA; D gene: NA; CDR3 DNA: TGTGCCAGCAGCGCGGACTATCAAGAGACCCAGTTCTTC; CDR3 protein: CASSADYQETQFF
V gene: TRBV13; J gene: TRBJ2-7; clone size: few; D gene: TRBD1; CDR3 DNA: TGTGCCAGCAGCCGACACGGGACAGGCGGCAACTACGAGCAGTACTTC; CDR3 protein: CASSRHGTGGNYEQYF
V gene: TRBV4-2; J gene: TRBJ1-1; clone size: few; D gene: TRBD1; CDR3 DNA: TGTGCCAGCAGCCAAGGGACAGGGGGCTTTAGCACTGAAGCTTTCTTT; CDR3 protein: CASSQGTGGFSTEAFF
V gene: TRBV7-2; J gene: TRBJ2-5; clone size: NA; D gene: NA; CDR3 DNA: TGTGCCAGCAGCCCTCCTCTCAGGGCACAAGAGACCCAGTACTTC; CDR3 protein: CASSPPLRAQETQYF
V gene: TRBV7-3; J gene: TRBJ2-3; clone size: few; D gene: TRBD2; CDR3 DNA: TGTGCCAGCAGCTCCAGACTAGCGGGAAAAGATACGCAGTATTTT; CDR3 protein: CASSSRLAGKDTQYF
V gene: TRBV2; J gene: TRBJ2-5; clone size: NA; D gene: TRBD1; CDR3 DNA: TGTGCCAGCAGGACGGGACAGGGGGATGAGCAGTACTTC; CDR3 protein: CASRTGQGDEQYF
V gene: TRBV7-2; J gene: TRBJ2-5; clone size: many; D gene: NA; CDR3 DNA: TGTGCCAGCAGCTTAGGCGCGGCGCAAGAGACCCAGTACTTC; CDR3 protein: CASSLGAAQETQYF
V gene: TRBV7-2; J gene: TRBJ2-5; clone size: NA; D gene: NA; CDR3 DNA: TGTGCCAGCAGCGTCCACGGATCAGCGACCCAGTACTTC; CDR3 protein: CASSVHGSATQYF
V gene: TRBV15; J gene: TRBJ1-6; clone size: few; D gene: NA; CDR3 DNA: TGTGCCACCAGCGGGGGGGGGATTAATTCACCCCTCCACTTT; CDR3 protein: CATSGGGINSPLHF
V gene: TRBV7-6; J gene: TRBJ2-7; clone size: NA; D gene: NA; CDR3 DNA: TGTGCCAGCCTCGGGGTGGGCCACGAGCAGTACTTC; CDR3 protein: CASLGVGHEQYF
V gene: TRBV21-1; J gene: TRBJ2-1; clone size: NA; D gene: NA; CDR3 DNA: TGTGCCAGCAGCAACCGCAGGGAAGAGACCCAGTTCTTC; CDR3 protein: CASSNRREETQFF
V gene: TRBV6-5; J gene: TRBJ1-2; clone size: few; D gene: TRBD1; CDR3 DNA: TGTGCCAGCAGTTACCAGACTGGGACAGGGAGCGGCTACACCTTC; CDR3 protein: CASSYQTGTGSGYTF
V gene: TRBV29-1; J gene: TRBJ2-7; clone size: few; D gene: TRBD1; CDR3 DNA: TGCAGCGTTGATGGGGCCGGACAGGGACACGAGCAGTACTTC; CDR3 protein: CSVDGAGQGHEQYF
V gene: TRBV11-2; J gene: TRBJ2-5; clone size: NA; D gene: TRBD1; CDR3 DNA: TGTGCCAGCAGCTACGACAGGGGTCTCGACAACTTATGGTACTTC; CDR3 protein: CASSYDRGLDNLWYF
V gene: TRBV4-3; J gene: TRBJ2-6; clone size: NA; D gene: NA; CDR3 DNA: TGCGCCAGCAGCCCTCACAGGGACTTAGGATCTGGGGCCAACGTCCTGACTTTC; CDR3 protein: CASSPHRDLGSGANVLTF
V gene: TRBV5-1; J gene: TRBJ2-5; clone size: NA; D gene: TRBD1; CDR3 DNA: TGCGCCAGCAGCACCGGGACAGGTAGATACCAAGAGACCCAGTACTTC; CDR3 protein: CASSTGTGRYQETQYF
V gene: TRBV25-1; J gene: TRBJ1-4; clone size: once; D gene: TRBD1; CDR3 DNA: TGTGCCAGCAGTGTGACAGGGGTTAATGAAAAACTGTTTTTT; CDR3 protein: CASSVTGVNEKLFF
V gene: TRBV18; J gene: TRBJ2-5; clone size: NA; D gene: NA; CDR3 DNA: TGTGCCAGCTCGCCACAGGGAACCGAAGAGACCCAGTACTTC; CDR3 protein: CASSPQGTEETQYF
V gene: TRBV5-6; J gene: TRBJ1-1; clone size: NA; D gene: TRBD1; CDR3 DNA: TGTGCCAGCAGCTGGGGGGACAGTCGAGGATCTGAAGCTTTCTTT; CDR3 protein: CASSWGDSRGSEAFF
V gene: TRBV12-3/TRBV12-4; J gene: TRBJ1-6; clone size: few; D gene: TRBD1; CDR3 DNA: TGTGCCAGCAGTCCCAGGGGGTTCCTGGAATTTTATAATTCACCCCCCCACTTT; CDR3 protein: CASSPRGFLEFYNSPPHF
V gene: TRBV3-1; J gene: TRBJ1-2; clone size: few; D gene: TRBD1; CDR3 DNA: TGTGCCAGCAGCCACCGAGGGACAGGGGACTATGGCTACACCTTC; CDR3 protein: CASSHRGTGDYGYTF
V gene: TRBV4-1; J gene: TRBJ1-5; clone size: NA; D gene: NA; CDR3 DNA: TGCGCCAGCAGCCAGGCAGGGAGTGCTGGACAGCCCCAGCATTTT; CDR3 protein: CASSQAGSAGQPQHF
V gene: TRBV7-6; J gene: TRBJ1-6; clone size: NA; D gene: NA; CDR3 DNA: TGTGCCAGCAGCTTTGGTCCGGACTTGTATAATTCACCCCCCCACTTT; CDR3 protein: CASSFGPDLYNSPPHF
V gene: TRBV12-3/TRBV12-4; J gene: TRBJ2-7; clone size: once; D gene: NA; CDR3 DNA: TGTGCCGTAGGCGTGGGCTACGAGCAGTACTTC; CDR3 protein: CAVGVGYEQYF
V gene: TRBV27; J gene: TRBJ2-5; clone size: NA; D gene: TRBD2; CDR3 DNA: TGTGCCAGCAGTTTCCTCTCTAGCGGGACATACCACAATGAGCAGTACTTC; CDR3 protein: CASSFLSSGTYHNEQYF
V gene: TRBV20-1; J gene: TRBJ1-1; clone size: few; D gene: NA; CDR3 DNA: TGCAGTGCCGTAAGCTCGGAGGGGATGAACACTGAAGCTTTCTTT; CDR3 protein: CSAVSSEGMNTEAFF
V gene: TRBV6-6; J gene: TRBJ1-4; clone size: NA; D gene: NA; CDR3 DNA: TGTGCCAGCAGACAGGGTGAATATAATGAAAAACTGTTTTTT; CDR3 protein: CASRQGEYNEKLFF
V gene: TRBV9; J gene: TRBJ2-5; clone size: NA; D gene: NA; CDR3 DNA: TGTGCCAGCAGCGTAACCTACCTCCGAGAGCAGTACTTC; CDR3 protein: CASSVTYLREQYF
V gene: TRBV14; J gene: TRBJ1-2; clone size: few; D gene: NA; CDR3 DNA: TGTGCCAGCAGCCAAGATTTGGGTTTTAACTATGGCTACACCTTC; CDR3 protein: CASSQDLGFNYGYTF